This entry lists 20 T cell receptor beta chains sequenced from one sample in a study of graft-versus-host responses after intestinal transplantation. No antigen has been assigned to these receptors. Profiled with immunoSEQ multiplex PCR; TCRdb holds only in-frame clones, not every one. The repertoire consists of some 100,000 clones, with 80% to 95% occurring once and the leading ten covering roughly 0.07%. Sequencing was performed on unstimulated CD8+ T cells sorted from spleen or lymph node cells, taken before transplant. These receptors came from a human donor who was the organ donor for an intestinal transplant.

Concerning this clone: Other DNA sequences in the same sample also yield this CDR3. The CDR3 spells CASSQELAGVYEQYF. The DNA of the CDR3 is TGCGCCAGCAGCCAAGAACTAGCGGGAGTCTACGAGCAGTACTTC. The chain links TRBV4-1 to TRBJ2-7, with 11 nucleotides matching TRBD2. CDR1 MGHRA and CDR2 YSYEKL come from the germline V gene. The CDR3 has 15 residues. V gave up 0 bases and J gave up 3 bases; unmatched junction bases: 1.

This clone was seen just once. This chain links TRBV25-1 with TRBJ2-2, with D perhaps matching TRBD1 (7 bases). The germline CDR1 and CDR2 sequences are MGHDK and SYGVNS. The CDR3 spans 13 residues. V was clipped by 6 bases and J by 5 bases, with 10 bases between them. CDR3 DNA: TGTGCCAGCAGCAGGGGGAGGACCGGGGAGCTGTTTTTT. Its protein product is CASSRGRTGELFF.

For the CDR3, the DNA is TGTGCCAGCAGCTCTCCGGGACAGGGCAACAATGAGCAGTTCTTC. Residues: CASSSPGQGNNEQFF. The chain combines TRBV11-2 with TRBJ2-1; 9 bases match TRBD1. The trim removed 4 bases at V and 5 bases at J, leaving 6 bases unmatched. The CDR3 consists of 15 residues. Germline V CDR1 and CDR2: SGHAT, FQNNGV.

CDR3 in amino acids: CASSQALTGELFF. CDR3 bases: TGTGCCAGCAGCCAGGCTCTCACCGGGGAGCTGTTTTTT. The rearrangement uses TRBV14 and TRBJ2-2, with D hard to call. Germline-derived CDR1 and CDR2 are SGHDN and FVKESK. This CDR3 has 13 amino acids. V lost 3 bases and J 4 bases, leaving 6 bases between the germline ends.

This clone was seen once. The chain uses TRBV2 and TRBJ1-4; possible D gene TRBD1, 6 bases. The CDR3 totals 14 residues. With 6 bases removed from V and 7 bases from J, the gap between germline ends came to 15 bases. CDR1 is SNHLY, CDR2 FYNNEI, per germline. CDR3 loop: CASRGRGGREKLFF. The CDR3 DNA is TGTGCCAGCAGAGGCAGGGGTGGGCGTGAAAAACTGTTTTTT.

The chain has TRBV13 and TRBJ1-2; D remains unclear. V gave up 5 bases and J gave up 2 bases, with 9 bases separating them. The CDR3 runs 13 residues. Germline CDR1 is PRHDT and CDR2 is FYEKMQ (reference sequence). CDR3 amino acids: CASSATRNYGYTF. The DNA of the CDR3 is TGTGCCAGCAGCGCCACGCGGAACTATGGCTACACCTTC.

The chain has TRBV18 and TRBJ1-1; a weak D match, TRBD1 (6 bases). The germline V gene has CDR1 KGHSH and CDR2 LQKENI. Deletions cut 4 bases from V and 0 bases from J, with 9 bases between. The CDR3 sequence is 14 residues long. This CDR3 reads CASSLRGLNTEAFF. The DNA for the CDR3 is TGTGCCAGCTCACTCAGGGGATTGAACACTGAAGCTTTCTTT.

The chain employs TRBV11-3 and TRBJ2-1; the D gene is possibly TRBD2 (6 bases). Germline-derived CDR1 and CDR2 are SGHNT and YENEEA. Between the trimmed V and J ends, which lost 2 bases and 6 bases, there was a span of 17 bases. The CDR3 extends over 16 amino acids. CDR3 coding DNA: TGTGCCAGCAGCTTATGGGTTGGGACTCAGAGCAATGAGCAGTTCTTC. Translating gives CASSLWVGTQSNEQFF.

The chain combines TRBV29-1 with TRBJ2-2, with a tentative D call TRBD2 (5 bases). CDR1 is SQVTM, CDR2 ANQGSEA, per germline. The CDR3 contains 11 residues. V was cut by 5 bases and J by 7 bases, with 8 bases left in between. The CDR3 DNA reads TGCAGCGTTACGGGGAACGGGGAGCTGTTTTTT. Translated, it gives CSVTGNGELFF.

This chain connects TRBV5-1 to TRBJ2-6, with 15 bases aligning to TRBD2. CDR1 and CDR2 (germline): SGHRS, YFSETQ. CDR3 length: 18 residues. Trimming cost V 5 bases and J 4 bases; bases outside gene matches: 7. DNA of the CDR3: TGCGCCAGCAGATACGGACTAGCGGGGGGGCAAGGGGCCAACGTCCTGACTTTC. This gives the protein CASRYGLAGGQGANVLTF.

This clone showed up just once. The chain employs TRBV27 and TRBJ2-3, with 10 bases lining up with TRBD2. CDR3 length: 14 residues. Trimming at V came to 6 bases and at J to 6 bases, leaving 6 bases not matched to a gene. Germline-derived CDR1 and CDR2 are MNHEY and SMNVEV (reference sequence). As DNA, the CDR3 is TGTGCCAGCAGGCCTAGCGGGAGTTGGGATACGCAGTATTTT. The encoded protein is CASRPSGSWDTQYF.

The V gene is TRBV9, the J gene TRBJ1-3; D gene ambiguous. CDR1 is SGDLS, CDR2 YYNGEE, per germline. This CDR3 has 14 residues. Trimming stripped 0 bases from V and 3 bases from J, with 7 bases between. CDR3 DNA: TGTGCCAGCAGCGTAGACAGATTTGGAAACACCATATATTTT. Protein product: CASSVDRFGNTIYF.

The rearrangement joins TRBV7-9 to TRBJ1-1, with D unresolved. The V gene's germline CDR1 is SEHNR and CDR2 FQNEAQ (reference sequence). V gave up 6 bases and J gave up 2 bases, with 13 bases separating them. The CDR3 covers 14 residues. As DNA, the CDR3 is TGTGCCAGCAGGGGGAGTACCCTCAACACTGAAGCTTTCTTT. Residues: CASRGSTLNTEAFF.

The chain uses TRBV29-1 and TRBJ1-1; D is unclear. Germline V gene data show CDR1 as SQVTM and CDR2 as ANQGSEA. Trimming took off 6 bases at V and 6 bases at J, with 8 bases between the two ends. CDR3 length: 10 residues. The CDR3, as DNA: TGCAGCGTATACAAAGCTGAAGCTTTCTTT. Translated: CSVYKAEAFF.

V is TRBV11-2 and J is TRBJ2-3; D gene ambiguous. Germline values: CDR1 SGHAT, CDR2 FQNNGV. Trimming took 3 bases from V and 2 from J, leaving 12 bases between them. The CDR3 is 15 residues long. The CDR3 reads CASSFVSATTDTQYF. In DNA form, the CDR3 reads TGTGCCAGCAGCTTCGTTAGTGCTACCACAGATACGCAGTATTTT.

J is TRBJ1-5 and V is TRBV6-1; a possible D gene is TRBD1 (5 bases). The ends were cut back, 2 bases at V and 5 bases at J, with 19 bases in the middle. This CDR3 spans 17 amino acids. Germline CDR1 reads MNHNS; CDR2 reads SASEGT. CDR3 sequence: CASSERGIQGFDQPQHF. The CDR3 DNA follows: TGTGCCAGCAGTGAAAGGGGAATCCAGGGATTCGATCAGCCCCAGCATTTT.

This clone was counted only a few times. The CDR3 loop is CASSQDRGPLAGGPQFF. CDR3 nucleotides: TGCGCCAGCAGCCAAGATAGGGGCCCACTAGCGGGAGGGCCACAGTTCTTC. The J gene is TRBJ2-1, the V gene TRBV4-1; TRBD2 aligns across 13 bases. The CDR3 length is 17 residues. After removal of 0 bases from V and 13 bases from J, the junction contained 12 bases not matched to a gene. The germline V gene encodes CDR1 MGHRA and CDR2 YSYEKL.

The chain couples TRBV27 to TRBJ1-1; TRBD1 might be the D (6 bases). Trimming stripped 4 bases from V and 0 bases from J, with 15 bases between. This CDR3 has 16 residues. Looked up from germline, CDR1 is MNHEY and CDR2 is SMNVEV (reference sequence). This chain's CDR3 is CASSSPLRGLNTEAFF. DNA for the CDR3: TGTGCCAGCAGTTCCCCCCTCAGGGGTTTGAACACTGAAGCTTTCTTT.

The V call is TRBV30, the J call TRBJ2-7, with 9 positions matching TRBD1. This CDR3 is 14 amino acids long. Germline V gene data show CDR1 as GTSNPN and CDR2 as SVGIG (reference sequence). V trimming: 3 bases; J trimming: 5 bases; junction bases outside the gene matches: 8. CDR3 DNA sequence: TGTGCCTGGAGCTCCGGGACAGGGTACCACGAGCAGTACTTC. Protein sequence: CAWSSGTGYHEQYF.

The rearrangement joins TRBV9 to TRBJ1-1; tentative D call: TRBD1 (5 bases). The CDR3 is 17 residues long. The V gene lost 2 bases and the J gene lost 0 bases, with 17 bases spanning the gap. Germline V CDR1 and CDR2: SGDLS, YYNGEE. The CDR3 sequence: CASSVSDWGGVNTEAFF. The CDR3 bases are TGTGCCAGCAGCGTTTCCGATTGGGGGGGGGTGAACACTGAAGCTTTCTTT.